The entry below gives a single T cell receptor beta chain sequence along with its context. These data originate in a study of T cell responses to AZD1222 COVID-19 vaccine. Method: immunoSEQ multiplex PCR; TCRdb's copy keeps in-frame clones and lacks some. The sample lists 140,000 to 150,000 clones, approximately 91% occurring once. Germline V gene data show CDR1 as SGHRS and CDR2 as YFSETQ. The CDR3 totals 15 residues. The V gene end was trimmed by 4 bases and the J gene end by 13 bases; junction bases not matched to a gene: 15. The material sequenced was peripheral blood, taken 28 days after the second AZD1222 dose. V and J are TRBV5-1 and TRBJ1-4, with 8 positions matching TRBD1. This sequence originates from an adult who received the AZD1222 COVID-19 vaccine. CDR3 nucleotide sequence: TGCGCCAGCAGCCTATTATCGGACAGGGTGTCTGGACTGTTTTTT. Protein: CASSLLSDRVSGLFF.